This T cell receptor beta chain was captured in a study of blood T cell repertoires in COVID-19. As for the study in general: PBMCs, B-cell-depleted T cells, or T cells were the source of the cDNA or gDNA that made up the material.

Libraries were prepared by immunoSEQ multiplex PCR; TCRdb keeps only in-frame clonotypes and omits some of them. The sample lists about 250,000 clones; around 82% were seen once. V was cut by 3 bases and J by 6 bases, with 15 bases left in between. Looked up from germline, CDR1 is SGDLS and CDR2 is YYNGEE. This CDR3 has 15 residues. The clonotype comes from a human donor with COVID-19, enrolled during active disease. The donor label of this sample is uncertain. This chain uses TRBV9 with TRBJ1-4, with D hard to call. Sequenced input: peripheral blood. As DNA, the CDR3 is TGTGCCAGCAGCGCGACCCCCCGGAGGTATGAAAAACTGTTTTTT. Translation gives CASSATPRRYEKLFF.